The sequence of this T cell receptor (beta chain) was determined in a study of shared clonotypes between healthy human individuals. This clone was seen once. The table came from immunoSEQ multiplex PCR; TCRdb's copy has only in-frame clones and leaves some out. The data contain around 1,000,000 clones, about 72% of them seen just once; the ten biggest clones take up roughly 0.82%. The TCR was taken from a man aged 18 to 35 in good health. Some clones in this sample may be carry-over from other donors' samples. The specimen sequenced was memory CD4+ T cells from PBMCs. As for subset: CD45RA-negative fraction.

For the CDR3, the DNA is TGTGCCAGCAGCTCCCCGGGACTAGCCCAAGAGACCCAGTACTTC. Translating gives CASSSPGLAQETQYF. This chain joins TRBV5-4 and TRBJ2-5; the match to TRBD2 covers 9 bases. The CDR3 consists of 15 residues. V shed 3 bases, J shed 1 base, and the junction held 4 bases outside the gene matches. Germline V gene lookup returns CDR1 SGHNT and CDR2 YYREEE (reference sequence).